The T cell receptor beta chain under discussion was sequenced for a study of T cells in Graves' hyperthyroidism and ophthalmopathy. The V gene end was trimmed by 7 bases and the J gene end by 0 bases; junction bases not matched to a gene: 1. The CDR3 contains 14 residues. Germline V gives CDR1 LNHDA, CDR2 SQIVND (reference sequence). This clonotype was found many times. TCR beta CDR3 sequences were amplified from RNA transcripts. First-round RT-PCR of the TCR CDR3 relied on the HTBI primer set. TCRdb independently ran MiXCR on the multiplex PCR reads; one entry per CDR3 protein. Here the sample spans around 110,000 distinct CDR3 sequences, more than 15% being singletons.

The sample consisted of blood. This receptor was identified in a woman aged 45-65 years with Graves' hyperthyroidism. The chain couples TRBV19 to TRBJ2-2, with TRBD1 identical over 8 bases. CDR3 loop: CASTGGANTGELFF. CDR3 sequence (DNA): TGTGCCAGTACAGGGGGCGCGAACACCGGGGAGCTGTTTTTT.